This is a list of T cell receptor beta chains from one sample in a study of blood T cell repertoires in COVID-19. TCRdb's table, derived via immunoSEQ multiplex PCR, lists solely in-frame clones and lacks some. This table holds approximately 150,000 clones, about 85% found once. The sequencing sample was made of peripheral blood. The receptors shown here come from a woman in her fifties or sixties with active or convalescent COVID-19. The CDR3 runs from the conserved cysteine through the conserved F or W. The D gene is left open where the match is weak. The size field is filled for only some rows; it gives once, few, many or a size class.

j_gene,abundance,d_gene,v_gene,CDR3aa,CDR3nt
TRBJ2-1,-,-,TRBV19,CASSLLTGRDEQFF,TGTGCCAGTAGTCTCCTTACAGGTAGAGATGAGCAGTTCTTC
TRBJ1-5,-,-,TRBV29-1,CSVSWTENQPQHF,TGCAGCGTTTCGTGGACAGAGAATCAGCCCCAGCATTTT
TRBJ2-1,-,-,TRBV12-3/TRBV12-4,CASSRTPYNEQFF,TGTGCCAGCAGCCGGACACCGTACAATGAGCAGTTCTTC
TRBJ2-7,-,TRBD1,TRBV12-3/TRBV12-4,CASSLQGAGEQYF,TGTGCCAGCAGTTTGCAGGGGGCAGGTGAGCAGTACTTC
TRBJ1-1,once,-,TRBV6-6,CASSYLQKNTEAFF,TGTGCCAGCAGTTACCTACAGAAGAACACTGAAGCTTTCTTT
TRBJ2-2,few,TRBD1,TRBV6-5,CASRRGPGELFF,TGTGCCAGCAGAAGGGGGCCCGGGGAGCTGTTTTTT
TRBJ1-2,-,TRBD1,TRBV7-2,CASTPVQGGYGYTF,TGTGCCAGCACCCCAGTACAGGGGGGCTATGGCTACACCTTC
TRBJ2-3,-,-,TRBV6-1,CASSEVYAGGSVKDTQYF,TGTGCCAGCAGTGAAGTATACGCGGGTGGCTCTGTAAAAGATACGCAGTATTTT
TRBJ1-1,-,TRBD1,TRBV12-3/TRBV12-4,CASSLSGGTEAFF,TGTGCCAGCAGTTTGTCAGGGGGCACTGAAGCTTTCTTT
TRBJ2-3,-,TRBD2,TRBV5-1,CASSLGASGGTDTQYF,TGCGCCAGCAGCTTGGGGGCTAGCGGGGGCACAGATACGCAGTATTTT